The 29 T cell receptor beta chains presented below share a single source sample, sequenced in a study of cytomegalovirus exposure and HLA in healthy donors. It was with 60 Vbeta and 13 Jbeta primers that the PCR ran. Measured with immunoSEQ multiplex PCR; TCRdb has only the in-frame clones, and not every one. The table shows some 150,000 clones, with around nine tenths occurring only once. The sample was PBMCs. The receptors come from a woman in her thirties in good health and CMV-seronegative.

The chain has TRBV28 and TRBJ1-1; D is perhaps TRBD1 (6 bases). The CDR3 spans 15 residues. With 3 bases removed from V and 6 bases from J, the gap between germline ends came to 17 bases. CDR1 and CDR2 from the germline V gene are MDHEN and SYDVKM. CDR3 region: CASSFLAGGDAEAFF. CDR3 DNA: TGTGCCAGCAGTTTTCTCGCGGGGGGCGACGCTGAAGCTTTCTTT.

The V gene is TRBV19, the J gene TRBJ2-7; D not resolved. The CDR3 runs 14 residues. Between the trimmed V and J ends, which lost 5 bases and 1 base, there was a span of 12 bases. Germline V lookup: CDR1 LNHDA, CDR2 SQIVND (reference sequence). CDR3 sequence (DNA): TGTGCCAGTAGTCCCCAGGTATATTCCTACGAGCAGTACTTC. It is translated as CASSPQVYSYEQYF.

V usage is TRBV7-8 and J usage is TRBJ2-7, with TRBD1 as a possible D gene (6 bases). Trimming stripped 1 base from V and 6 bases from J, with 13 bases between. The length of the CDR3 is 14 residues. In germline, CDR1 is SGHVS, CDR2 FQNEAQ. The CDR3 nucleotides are TGTGCCAGCAGCTTAGTTGTGGGACAAGCCGAGCAGTACTTC. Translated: CASSLVVGQAEQYF.

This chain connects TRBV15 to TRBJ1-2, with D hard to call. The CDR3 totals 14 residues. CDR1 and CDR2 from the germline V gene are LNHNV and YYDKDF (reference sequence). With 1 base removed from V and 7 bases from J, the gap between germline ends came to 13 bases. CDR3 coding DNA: TGTGCCACCAGCAGAGTGAGGTTTGGGTCTGGCTACACCTTC. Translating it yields CATSRVRFGSGYTF.

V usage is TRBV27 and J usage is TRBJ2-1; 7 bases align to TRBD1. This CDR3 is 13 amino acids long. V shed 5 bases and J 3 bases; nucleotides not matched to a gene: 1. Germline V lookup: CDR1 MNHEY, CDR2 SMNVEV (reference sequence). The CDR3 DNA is TGTGCCAGCAGTAGGGACAGCTACAATGAGCAGTTCTTC. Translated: CASSRDSYNEQFF.

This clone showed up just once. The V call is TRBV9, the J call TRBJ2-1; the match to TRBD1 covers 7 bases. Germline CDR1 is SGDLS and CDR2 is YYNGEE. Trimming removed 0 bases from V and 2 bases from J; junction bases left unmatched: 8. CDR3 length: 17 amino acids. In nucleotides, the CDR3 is TGTGCCAGCAGCGTAGCTTTGGGGGACAGACCCTACAATGAGCAGTTCTTC. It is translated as CASSVALGDRPYNEQFF.

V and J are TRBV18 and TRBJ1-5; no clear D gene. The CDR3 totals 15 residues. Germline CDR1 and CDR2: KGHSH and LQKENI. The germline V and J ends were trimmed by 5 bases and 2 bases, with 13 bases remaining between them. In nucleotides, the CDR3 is TGTGCCAGCTCATCGAGCACAGTGGGCAATCAGCCCCAGCATTTT. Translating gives CASSSSTVGNQPQHF.

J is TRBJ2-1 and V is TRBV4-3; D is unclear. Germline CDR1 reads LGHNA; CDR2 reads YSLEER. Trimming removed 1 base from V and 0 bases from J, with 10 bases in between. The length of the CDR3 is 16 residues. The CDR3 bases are TGCGCCAGCAGCCAAGGATGGCCCAGCTCCTACAATGAGCAGTTCTTC. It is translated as CASSQGWPSSYNEQFF.

The CDR3 here is CASSSLAGGYVDTQYF. CDR3 DNA: TGTGCCAGCAGCTCCCTAGCGGGAGGGTACGTAGATACGCAGTATTTT. The rearrangement uses TRBV7-6 and TRBJ2-3, with 12 positions matching TRBD2. Germline CDR1 SGHVS, CDR2 FNYEAQ. This CDR3 region has 16 residues. After removal of 4 bases from V and 5 bases from J, the junction contained 7 bases not matched to a gene.

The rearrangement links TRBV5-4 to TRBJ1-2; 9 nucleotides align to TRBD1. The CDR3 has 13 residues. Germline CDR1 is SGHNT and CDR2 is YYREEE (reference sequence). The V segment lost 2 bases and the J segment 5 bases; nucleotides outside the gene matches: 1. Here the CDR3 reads CASSLDRGYGYTF. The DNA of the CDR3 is TGTGCCAGCAGCTTAGACAGGGGGTATGGCTACACCTTC.

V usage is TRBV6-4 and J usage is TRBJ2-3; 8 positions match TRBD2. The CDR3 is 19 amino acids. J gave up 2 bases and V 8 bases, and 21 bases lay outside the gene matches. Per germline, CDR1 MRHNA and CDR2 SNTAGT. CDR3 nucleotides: TGTGCCAGCCCCCCCCCGCGGGGGGTGGGTTACGGTTACACAGATACGCAGTATTTT. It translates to CASPPPRGVGYGYTDTQYF.

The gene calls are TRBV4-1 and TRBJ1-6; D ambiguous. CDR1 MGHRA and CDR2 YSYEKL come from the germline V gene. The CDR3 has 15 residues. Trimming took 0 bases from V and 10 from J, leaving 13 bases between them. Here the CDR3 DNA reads TGCGCCAGCAGCCAAGAGGGCTATTCAACCTCACCCCTCCACTTT. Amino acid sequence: CASSQEGYSTSPLHF.

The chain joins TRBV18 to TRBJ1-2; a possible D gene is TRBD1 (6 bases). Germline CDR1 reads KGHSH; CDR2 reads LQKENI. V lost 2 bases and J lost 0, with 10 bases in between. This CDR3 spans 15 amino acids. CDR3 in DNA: TGTGCCAGCTCACCAGGGGGCCTAGCTAACTATGGCTACACCTTC. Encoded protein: CASSPGGLANYGYTF.

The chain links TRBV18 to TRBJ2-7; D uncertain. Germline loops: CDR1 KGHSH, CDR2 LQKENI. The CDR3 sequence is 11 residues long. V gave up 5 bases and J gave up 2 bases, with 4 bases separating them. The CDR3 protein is CASSSTYEQYF. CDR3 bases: TGTGCCAGCTCATCCACCTACGAGCAGTACTTC.

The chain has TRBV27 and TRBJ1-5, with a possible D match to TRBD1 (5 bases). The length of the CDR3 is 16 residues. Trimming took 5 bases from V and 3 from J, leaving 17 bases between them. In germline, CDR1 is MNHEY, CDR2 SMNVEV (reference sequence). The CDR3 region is CASSPFRDTYNQPQHF. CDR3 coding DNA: TGTGCCAGCAGTCCATTCAGGGATACCTACAATCAGCCCCAGCATTTT.

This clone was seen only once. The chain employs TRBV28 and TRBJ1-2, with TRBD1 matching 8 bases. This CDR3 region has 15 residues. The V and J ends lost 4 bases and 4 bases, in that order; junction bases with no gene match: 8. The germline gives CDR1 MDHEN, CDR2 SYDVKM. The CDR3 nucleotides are TGTGCCAGCAGTTCACCCCCGGACAGGGTCTATGGCTACACCTTC. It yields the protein CASSSPPDRVYGYTF.

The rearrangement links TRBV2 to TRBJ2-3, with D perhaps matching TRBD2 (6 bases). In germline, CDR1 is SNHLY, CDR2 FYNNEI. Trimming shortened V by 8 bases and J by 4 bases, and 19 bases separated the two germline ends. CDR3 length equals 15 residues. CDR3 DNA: TGTGCCAGCCCCGGACGGTTGAGGGAGGCAGATACGCAGTATTTT. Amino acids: CASPGRLREADTQYF.

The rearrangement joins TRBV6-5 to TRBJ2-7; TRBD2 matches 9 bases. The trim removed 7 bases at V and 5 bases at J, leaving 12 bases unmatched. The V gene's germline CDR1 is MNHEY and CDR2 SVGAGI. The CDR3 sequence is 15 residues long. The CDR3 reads CASTNAASGAHEQYF. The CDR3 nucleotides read TGTGCCAGCACTAACGCGGCTAGCGGGGCCCACGAGCAGTACTTC.

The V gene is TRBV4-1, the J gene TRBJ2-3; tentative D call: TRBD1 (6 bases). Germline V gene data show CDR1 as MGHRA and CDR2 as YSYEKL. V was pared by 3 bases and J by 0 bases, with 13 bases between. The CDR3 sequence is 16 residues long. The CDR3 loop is CASSQNYGQSTDTQYF. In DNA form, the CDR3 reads TGCGCCAGCAGCCAGAATTATGGACAGAGCACAGATACGCAGTATTTT.

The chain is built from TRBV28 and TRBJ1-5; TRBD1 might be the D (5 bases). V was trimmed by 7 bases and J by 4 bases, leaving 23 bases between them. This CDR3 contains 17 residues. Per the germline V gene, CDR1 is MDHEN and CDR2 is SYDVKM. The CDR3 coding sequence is TGTGCCAGCACCCCGAGGCAGGTGGGGCAAAGAAATCAGCCCCAGCATTTT. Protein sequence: CASTPRQVGQRNQPQHF.

The CDR3 DNA reads as TGCGCCAGCAGCTCGCGGACTAGCGGGGGGGCAGGTTACAATGAGCAGTTCTTC. Protein product: CASSSRTSGGAGYNEQFF. This chain uses TRBV5-1 with TRBJ2-1, with 15 bases aligning to TRBD2. J lost 4 bases, V lost 3 bases, and 8 bases had no gene match. Per germline, CDR1 SGHRS and CDR2 YFSETQ. This CDR3 is 18 amino acids long.

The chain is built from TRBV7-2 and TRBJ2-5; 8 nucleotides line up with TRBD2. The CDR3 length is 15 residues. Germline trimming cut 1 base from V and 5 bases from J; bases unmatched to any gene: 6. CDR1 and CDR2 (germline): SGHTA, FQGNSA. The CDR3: CASSLGRGVLETQYF. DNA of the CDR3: TGTGCCAGCAGCTTAGGGCGGGGGGTGTTGGAGACCCAGTACTTC.

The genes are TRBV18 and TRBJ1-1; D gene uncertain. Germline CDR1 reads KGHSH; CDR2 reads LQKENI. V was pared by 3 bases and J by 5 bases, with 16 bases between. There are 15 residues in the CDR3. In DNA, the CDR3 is TGTGCCAGCTCACCCCAATTACCAAAAGAGACTGAAGCTTTCTTT. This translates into CASSPQLPKETEAFF.

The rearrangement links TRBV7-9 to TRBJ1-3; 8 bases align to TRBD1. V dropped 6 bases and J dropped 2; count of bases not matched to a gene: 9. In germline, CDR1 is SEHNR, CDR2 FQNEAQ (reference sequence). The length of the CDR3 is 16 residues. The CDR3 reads CASSGKDRGPGNTIYF. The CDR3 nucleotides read TGTGCCAGCAGTGGGAAAGACAGGGGCCCTGGAAACACCATATATTTT.

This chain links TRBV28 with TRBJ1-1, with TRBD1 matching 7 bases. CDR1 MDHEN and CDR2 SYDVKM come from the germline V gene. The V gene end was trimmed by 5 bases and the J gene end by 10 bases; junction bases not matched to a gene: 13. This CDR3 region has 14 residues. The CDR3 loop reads CASSLTQGGSLAFF. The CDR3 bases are TGTGCCAGCAGTCTCACTCAGGGGGGCTCTCTAGCTTTCTTT.

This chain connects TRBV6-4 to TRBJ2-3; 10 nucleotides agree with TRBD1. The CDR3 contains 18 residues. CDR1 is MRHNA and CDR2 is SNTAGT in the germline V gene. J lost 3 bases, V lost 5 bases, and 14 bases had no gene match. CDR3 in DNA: TGTGCCAGCAGTTACGACAGGGGGCAAGTTTTCGTGACAGATACGCAGTATTTT. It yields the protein CASSYDRGQVFVTDTQYF.

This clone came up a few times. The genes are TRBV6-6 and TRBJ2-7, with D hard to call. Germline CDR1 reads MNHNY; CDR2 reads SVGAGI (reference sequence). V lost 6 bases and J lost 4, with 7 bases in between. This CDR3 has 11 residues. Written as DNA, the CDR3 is TGTGCCAGCAGCCCACAATACGAGCAGTACTTC. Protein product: CASSPQYEQYF.

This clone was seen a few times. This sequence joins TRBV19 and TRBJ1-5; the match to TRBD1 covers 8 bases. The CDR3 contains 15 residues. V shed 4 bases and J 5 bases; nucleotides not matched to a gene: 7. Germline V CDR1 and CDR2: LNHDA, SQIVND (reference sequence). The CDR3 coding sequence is TGTGCCAGTAGTAGACAGGGGAGGTTGGATCAGCCCCAGCATTTT. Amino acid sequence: CASSRQGRLDQPQHF.

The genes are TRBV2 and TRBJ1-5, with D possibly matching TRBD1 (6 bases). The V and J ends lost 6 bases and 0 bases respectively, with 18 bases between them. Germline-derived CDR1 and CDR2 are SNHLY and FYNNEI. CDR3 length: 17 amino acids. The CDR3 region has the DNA TGTGCCAGCAGCCCCAGGGGTACAGTGTATAGCAATCAGCCCCAGCATTTT. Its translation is CASSPRGTVYSNQPQHF. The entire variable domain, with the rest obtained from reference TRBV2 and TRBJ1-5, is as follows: EPEVTQTPSHQVTQMGQEVILRCVPISNHLYFYWYRQILGQKVEFLVSFYNNEISEKSEIFDDQFSVERPDGSNFTLKIRSTKLEDSAMYFCASSPRGTVYSNQPQHFGDGTRLSIL.